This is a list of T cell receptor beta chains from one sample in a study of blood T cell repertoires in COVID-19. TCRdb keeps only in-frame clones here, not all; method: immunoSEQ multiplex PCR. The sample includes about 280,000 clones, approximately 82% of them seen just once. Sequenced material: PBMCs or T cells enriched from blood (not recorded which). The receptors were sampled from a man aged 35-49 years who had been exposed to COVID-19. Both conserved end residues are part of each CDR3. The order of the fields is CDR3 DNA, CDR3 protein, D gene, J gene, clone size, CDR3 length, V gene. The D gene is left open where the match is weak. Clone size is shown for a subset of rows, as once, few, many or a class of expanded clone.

TGCGCCAGCGGCCGGGACAGTGAAGCTTTCTTT	CASGRDSEAFF	TRBD1	TRBJ1-1	-	11	TRBV5-1
TGTGCCAGCAGCTTAGTGGCCCCCCCGAATGAGCAGTTCTTC	CASSLVAPPNEQFF	-	TRBJ2-1	-	14	TRBV7-2
TGTGCCAGCAGCGTATCTGGGGAGCTGTTTTTT	CASSVSGELFF	-	TRBJ2-2	-	11	TRBV7-3
TGTGCCAGCAGCTTAGCAGGGTCGGTCGTGAACACTGAAGCTTTCTTT	CASSLAGSVVNTEAFF	-	TRBJ1-1	-	16	TRBV5-4
TGCAGCGTTTTAGGGGGTGACGGCAATACGCAGTATTTT	CSVLGGDGNTQYF	-	TRBJ2-3	-	13	TRBV29-1
TGTGCCAGCAGTTCCGGGACAGGGGTGGCTGGCTACACCTTC	CASSSGTGVAGYTF	TRBD1	TRBJ1-2	-	14	TRBV2
TGCAGTGCTAGTAATCGTTTGGGACTAGCGGGAGACGAGCAGTACTTC	CSASNRLGLAGDEQYF	TRBD2	TRBJ2-7	-	16	TRBV20-1
TGCGCCAGCAGCCGACCTCGGGGTGGCGAAGAGACCCAGTACTTC	CASSRPRGGEETQYF	-	TRBJ2-5	-	15	TRBV5-1
TGTGCCAGTAGTATAGGACGGAGAGGGAGGTTGAATGAGCAGTTCTTC	CASSIGRRGRLNEQFF	-	TRBJ2-1	-	16	TRBV19
TGCGCCAGCAGCCCGGGGGACAGAACGAACTATGGCTACACCTTC	CASSPGDRTNYGYTF	TRBD1	TRBJ1-2	-	15	TRBV5-1
TGTGCCAGCACCGAACGAGGGTTAGGGCCCCAGCATTTT	CASTERGLGPQHF	-	TRBJ1-5	-	13	TRBV6-5
TGTGCCACCAGCATTCCACCCGGGACAGGGTACAACGAGCAGTACTTC	CATSIPPGTGYNEQYF	TRBD1	TRBJ2-7	-	16	TRBV15
TGTGCCAGCAGGAAAGGGGCGGGAGGTTCCACTGAAGCTTTCTTT	CASRKGAGGSTEAFF	-	TRBJ1-1	-	15	TRBV14
TGTGCCAGCAGCTTACCACAGGGGGCGGTGAACACTGAAGCTTTCTTT	CASSLPQGAVNTEAFF	TRBD1	TRBJ1-1	-	16	TRBV5-6
TGTGCCAGCTTTGTGGGGCCAAGTCCTTCGGAACTGTTTTTT	CASFVGPSPSELFF	-	TRBJ1-4	-	14	TRBV6-5
TGTGCCAGCAGCCTACCGGGACAGGGGATCTTAGACACCATATATTTT	CASSLPGQGILDTIYF	TRBD1	TRBJ1-3	-	16	TRBV7-6
TGTGCCAGTAGTATAGAATTGGGGGGCGGGGAGCTGTTTTTT	CASSIELGGGELFF	-	TRBJ2-2	-	14	TRBV19
TGTGCCAGTAGTAGGACAGGGTTAGGGAACACTGAAGCTTTCTTT	CASSRTGLGNTEAFF	TRBD1	TRBJ1-1	-	15	TRBV19
TGCAGCGGGACTAGGGGCTTAGAATTTTTTGGGTATGGCTACACCTTC	CSGTRGLEFFGYGYTF	-	TRBJ1-2	-	16	TRBV29-1
TGTGCCAGTAGTATCGGGGGATTGAACACTGAAGCTTTCTTT	CASSIGGLNTEAFF	-	TRBJ1-1	-	14	TRBV19
TGTGCCAGCAGCTTATTGCAGGGAACCCGGGACAAACTAGAAGCGCAGTTCTTC	CASSLLQGTRDKLEAQFF	-	TRBJ2-1	-	18	TRBV7-6
TGTGCCAGCAGCTTGACCGGGACAGGGACATCCTACGAGCAGTACTTC	CASSLTGTGTSYEQYF	TRBD1	TRBJ2-7	-	16	TRBV5-4
TGTGCCAGCACGGGACAGGGGAACACCGGGGAGCTGTTTTTT	CASTGQGNTGELFF	TRBD1	TRBJ2-2	-	14	TRBV25-1
TGTGCCAGCAGCTTAGTTGGGCTGGTTGCAACTAATGAAAAACTGTTTTTT	CASSLVGLVATNEKLFF	-	TRBJ1-4	-	17	TRBV7-2
TGTGCCAGCAGCCGATGGAAGTCTCGGCGGAGCACAGATACGCAGTATTTT	CASSRWKSRRSTDTQYF	-	TRBJ2-3	-	17	TRBV3-1/TRBV3-2
TGTGCCAGTAGTATGGAACAGGGTTGGGAAAAACTGTTTTTT	CASSMEQGWEKLFF	-	TRBJ1-4	-	14	TRBV19
TGTGCCAGCAGCTTAAGGACAGGGGGTAACGAGCAGTACTTC	CASSLRTGGNEQYF	TRBD1	TRBJ2-7	few	14	TRBV7-2
TGTGCCAGCAGTTTATCCCCGGCAGGGTATGAGCAGTTCTTC	CASSLSPAGYEQFF	-	TRBJ2-1	-	14	TRBV28
TGTGCCAGCAGTTGGACAGGGGCTGAGACTTTCTTT	CASSWTGAETFF	TRBD1	TRBJ1-1	-	12	TRBV12-3/TRBV12-4
TGTGCCAGCAGTTTTTTGGCGGGACTAGCGGGTGAGCAGTACTTC	CASSFLAGLAGEQYF	TRBD2	TRBJ2-7	once	15	TRBV28
TGTGCCAGCAGTTTCTCGAAGGGGCAGCCCCAGCATTTT	CASSFSKGQPQHF	-	TRBJ1-5	-	13	TRBV12-3/TRBV12-4
TGTGCCTGGAGTGCAGGAAACGCAGGGAACACTGAAGCTTTCTTT	CAWSAGNAGNTEAFF	-	TRBJ1-1	-	15	TRBV30